These 18 T cell receptor beta chains came from one sample sequenced in a study of blood T cells in healthy people across ages. A second PCR, run for roughly 7 to 12 cycles, used a sample-barcoded 5' primer plus a J-beta primer mix. MiXCR, applied by TCRdb to the 5' RACE reads, yields one record per CDR3 protein. Seen here are about 500,000 distinct CDR3 sequences, 24% observed once, and the top ten hold 8.7%. In addition, the sample was reused for a study of T cells of mothers and their children.

The sample taken for sequencing was blood. All receptors derive from a boy between 5 and 17 years old in good health.

The J gene is TRBJ2-7, the V gene TRBV12-3 or TRBV12-4, with D possibly TRBD2 on 5 matching bases. The CDR3 spans 14 residues. The ends were cut back, 3 bases at V and 1 base at J, with 10 bases in the middle. The CDR3 DNA sequence: TGTGCCAGCAGTTTCCATGGACTGTCCTACGAGCAGTACTTC. Amino acids: CASSFHGLSYEQYF.

The V and J genes are TRBV11-2 and TRBJ2-5; D not certain. The CDR3 totals 14 residues. Deletions cut 2 bases from V and 2 bases from J, with 9 bases between. Germline-derived CDR1 and CDR2 are SGHAT and FQNNGV. The CDR3 loop is CASSLFPAQETQYF. Written as DNA, the CDR3 is TGTGCCAGCAGCTTATTCCCGGCGCAAGAGACCCAGTACTTC.

The gene calls are TRBV12-3 or TRBV12-4 and TRBJ2-5; 9 positions agree with TRBD1. TRBJ2-1 explains the end of the DNA better; the J call may be wrong. The CDR3 length is 13 residues. CDR3 bases: TGTGCCAGCATCCGGACAGGGGTCAATGAGCAGTTCTTC. This translates into CASIRTGVNEQFF.

V is TRBV4-1 and J is TRBJ2-4; 7 nucleotides match TRBD2. The germline V gene has CDR1 MGHRA and CDR2 YSYEKL. The CDR3 is 14 amino acids. Losses at the gene ends were 8 bases for V and 5 bases for J; bases not matched to a gene: 9. The CDR3 here is CASVTGTKENIQYF. CDR3 nucleotide sequence: TGCGCCAGCGTAACCGGGACTAAGGAAAACATTCAGTACTTC.

The chain couples TRBV7-9 to TRBJ1-3; no firm D call. Germline loops: CDR1 SEHNR, CDR2 FQNEAQ (reference sequence). The CDR3 runs 14 residues. V dropped 2 bases and J dropped 0 bases, with 5 bases sitting between them. The DNA for the CDR3 is TGTGCCAGCAGCTTACAACCCTCTGGAAACACCATATATTTT. This sequence encodes CASSLQPSGNTIYF.

The chain uses TRBV28 and TRBJ1-1; tentatively, D is TRBD1 (5 bases). The CDR3 is 12 amino acids. Trimming took 5 bases from V and 7 from J, leaving 11 bases between them. Germline CDR1 MDHEN, CDR2 SYDVKM. This CDR3 reads CASSLRQFEAFF. CDR3 bases: TGTGCCAGCAGTCTAAGACAGTTTGAAGCTTTCTTT.

V and J are TRBV28 and TRBJ2-1, with 9 positions matching TRBD2. Trimming at V came to 6 bases and at J to 0 bases, leaving 6 bases not matched to a gene. In germline, CDR1 is MDHEN, CDR2 SYDVKM. This CDR3 is 16 amino acids long. CDR3 sequence: CASRRGLASSYNEQFF. CDR3 coding DNA: TGTGCCAGCAGGCGGGGACTAGCAAGCTCCTACAATGAGCAGTTCTTC.

This clonotype was counted a few times. The CDR3 bases are TGTGCCAGCTCCCTGGGATGGGTAGCGGCACGCACAGATACGCAGTATTTT. Translation: CASSLGWVAARTDTQYF. V and J are TRBV28 and TRBJ2-3, with D maybe TRBD2 (6 bases). Germline V gene data show CDR1 as MDHEN and CDR2 as SYDVKM. The CDR3 spans 17 residues. V lost 8 bases, J lost 1 base, and 22 bases lay in between. The full variable domain, completed using reference TRBV28 and TRBJ2-3, is DVKVTQSSRYLVKRTGEKVFLECVQDMDHENMFWYRQDPGLGLRLIYFSYDVKMKEKGDIPEGYSVSREKKERFSLILESASTNQTSMYLCASSLGWVAARTDTQYFGPGTRLTVL.

In the case of this clonotype: Being one base from a much bigger clone, this may be a read error. The chain is built from TRBV21-1 and TRBJ2-1; the table's D call of TRBD1 was not tested on the DNA. The J call could be wrong; TRBJ2-5 is a better fit for the DNA end. TRBV21-1 is tagged as a pseudogene. The CDR3 has 13 residues. Here the CDR3 DNA reads TGTGCCAGCGGCAGACAGGGGTGGGAGACCCAGTACTTC. Its protein product is CASGRQGWETQYF.

This clonotype has more than one count but fewer than ten. The chain joins TRBV10-3 to TRBJ2-7, with 7 bases aligning to TRBD1. CDR1 ENHRY and CDR2 SYGVKD come from the germline V gene. Germline trimming cut 6 bases from V and 4 bases from J; bases unmatched to any gene: 12. CDR3 length equals 15 residues. The CDR3 DNA reads TGTGCCATCAGGAGGGAACAGGGGATCAGGTACGAGCAGTACTTC. Protein sequence: CAIRREQGIRYEQYF.

Only a few counts were recorded for this clonotype. The chain joins TRBV28 to TRBJ2-1, with 8 positions matching TRBD1. J was trimmed by 8 bases and V by 7 bases; bases with no gene match: 13. Looked up from germline, CDR1 is MDHEN and CDR2 is SYDVKM. CDR3 length equals 15 residues. Written as DNA, the CDR3 is TGTGCCAGCACTCTTCTGGGCACAGGGGGTGATGAGCAGTTCTTC. Amino acids: CASTLLGTGGDEQFF.

The V call is TRBV5-6, the J call TRBJ1-1; D remains ambiguous. The germline V and J ends were trimmed by 2 bases and 6 bases, with 17 bases remaining between them. The germline V gene encodes CDR1 SGHDT and CDR2 YYEEEE. This CDR3 region has 15 residues. CDR3 sequence reads: CASSFPTGPGAEAFF. DNA of the CDR3: TGTGCCAGCAGCTTCCCAACCGGACCCGGCGCTGAAGCTTTCTTT.

CDR3 region: CAISGTGNNEQYF. The CDR3, as DNA: TGTGCCATCAGTGGGACGGGGAACAACGAGCAGTACTTC. This chain links TRBV10-3 with TRBJ2-5; possible D gene TRBD2, 5 bases. Near its end, the DNA agrees better with TRBJ2-7, so the J call may be wrong. The CDR3 length is 13 residues. The germline V gene has CDR1 ENHRY and CDR2 SYGVKD.

The V gene is TRBV5-1, the J gene TRBJ2-5; the match to TRBD2 covers 10 bases. The germline V gene encodes CDR1 SGHRS and CDR2 YFSETQ. The CDR3 runs 17 residues. V lost 4 bases and J lost 4; bases outside the gene matches: 13. The CDR3 sequence: CASSPPLAGAVLETQYF. As DNA, the CDR3 is TGCGCCAGCAGCCCTCCCCTAGCGGGAGCAGTATTAGAGACCCAGTACTTC.

CDR3 in DNA: TGCAGCGTTGAAGAGGGGAATCCCCAGTACTTC. This sequence encodes CSVEEGNPQYF. The V gene is TRBV29-1, the J gene TRBJ2-5, with D hard to call. CDR1 is SQVTM, CDR2 ANQGSEA, per germline. Trimming removed 0 bases at V and 9 bases at J, with 8 bases between. CDR3 length equals 11 residues.

This clonotype was seen once. This chain links TRBV20-1 with TRBJ2-5; 11 nucleotides align to TRBD1. Germline-derived CDR1 and CDR2 are DFQATT and SNEGSKA (reference sequence). V trimming: 5 bases; J trimming: 4 bases; junction bases outside the gene matches: 6. The CDR3 covers 14 residues. CDR3 sequence reads: CSAGQGALLETQYF. The CDR3 region has the DNA TGCAGTGCTGGACAGGGGGCTTTGTTAGAGACCCAGTACTTC.

Comment on this clonotype: The junction does not match germline at one end; this may be a read error. The rearrangement uses TRBV11-2 and TRBJ2-3; no reliable D call. Germline CDR1 is SGHAT and CDR2 is FQNNGV. The CDR3 loop spans 14 amino acids. CDR3 protein: CANSLGFRTDTQYF. CDR3 in DNA: TGTGCCAACAGCTTGGGATTCCGCACAGATACGCAGTATTTT.

The chain combines TRBV20-1 with TRBJ1-2, with D unclear. The germline V and J ends were trimmed by 7 bases and 2 bases, with 8 bases remaining between them. CDR3 size: 11 residues. Per the germline V gene, CDR1 is DFQATT and CDR2 is SNEGSKA (reference sequence). The CDR3, as DNA: TGCAGTGGCAGACAAAACTATGGCTACACCTTC. Protein product: CSGRQNYGYTF.